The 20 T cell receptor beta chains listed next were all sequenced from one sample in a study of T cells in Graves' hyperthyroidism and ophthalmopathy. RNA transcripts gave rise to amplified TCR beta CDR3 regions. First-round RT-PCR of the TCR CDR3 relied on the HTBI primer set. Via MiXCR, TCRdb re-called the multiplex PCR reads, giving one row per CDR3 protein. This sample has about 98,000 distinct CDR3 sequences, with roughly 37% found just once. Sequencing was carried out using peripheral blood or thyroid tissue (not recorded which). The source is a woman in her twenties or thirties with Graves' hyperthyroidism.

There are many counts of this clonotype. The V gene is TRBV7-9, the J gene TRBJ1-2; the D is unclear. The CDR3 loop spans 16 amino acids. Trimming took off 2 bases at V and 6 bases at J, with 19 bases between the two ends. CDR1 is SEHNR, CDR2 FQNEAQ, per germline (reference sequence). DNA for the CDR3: TGTGCCAGCAGCTTAACCCCTCTACGACGAGCCGATGGCTACACCTTC. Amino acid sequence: CASSLTPLRRADGYTF.

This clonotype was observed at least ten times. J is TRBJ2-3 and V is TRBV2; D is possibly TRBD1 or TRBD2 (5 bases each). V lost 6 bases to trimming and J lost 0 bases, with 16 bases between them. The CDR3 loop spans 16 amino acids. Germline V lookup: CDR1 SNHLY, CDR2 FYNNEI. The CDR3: CASSPQPGPSTDTQYF. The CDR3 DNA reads TGTGCCAGCAGCCCACAGCCGGGACCAAGCACAGATACGCAGTATTTT.

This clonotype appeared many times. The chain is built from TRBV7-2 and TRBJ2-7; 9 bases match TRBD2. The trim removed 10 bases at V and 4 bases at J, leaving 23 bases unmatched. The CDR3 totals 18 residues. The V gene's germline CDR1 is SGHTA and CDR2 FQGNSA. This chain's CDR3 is CATSGGEVYSGSRYEQYF. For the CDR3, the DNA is TGTGCCACCAGTGGGGGGGAGGTCTATAGCGGGAGTCGGTACGAGCAGTACTTC. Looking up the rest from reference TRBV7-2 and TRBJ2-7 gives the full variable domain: GAGVSQSPSNKVTEKGKDVELRCDPISGHTALYWYRQSLGQGLEFLIYFQGNSAPDKSGLPSDRFSAERTGGSVSTLTIQRTQQEDSAVYLCATSGGEVYSGSRYEQYFGPGTRLTVT.

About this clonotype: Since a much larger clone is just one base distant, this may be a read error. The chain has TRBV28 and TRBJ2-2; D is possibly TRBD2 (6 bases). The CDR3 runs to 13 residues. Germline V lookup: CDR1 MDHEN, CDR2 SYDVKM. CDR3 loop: CALLSRGTGELVF. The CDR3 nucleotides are TGTGCCCTCCTGTCGCGGGGCACCGGGGAGCTGGTTTTT.

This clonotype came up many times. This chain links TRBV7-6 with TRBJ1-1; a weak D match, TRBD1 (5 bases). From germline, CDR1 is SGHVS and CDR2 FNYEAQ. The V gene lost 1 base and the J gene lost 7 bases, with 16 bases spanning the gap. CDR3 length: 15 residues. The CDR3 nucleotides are TGTGCCAGCAGCTTAGATCCTGGGGCTCGGGATGAAGCTTTCTTT. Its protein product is CASSLDPGARDEAFF. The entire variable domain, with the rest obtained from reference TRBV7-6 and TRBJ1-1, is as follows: GAGVSQSPRYKVTKRGQDVALRCDPISGHVSLYWYRQALGQGPEFLTYFNYEAQQDKSGLPNDRFSAERPEGSISTLTIQRTEQRDSAMYRCASSLDPGARDEAFFGQGTRLTVV.

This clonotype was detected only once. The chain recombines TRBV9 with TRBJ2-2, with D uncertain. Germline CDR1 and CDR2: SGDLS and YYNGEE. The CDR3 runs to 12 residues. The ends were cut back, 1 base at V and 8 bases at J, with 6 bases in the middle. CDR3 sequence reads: CASSVRAGELFF. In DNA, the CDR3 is TGTGCCAGCAGCGTACGGGCAGGGGAGCTGTTTTTT.

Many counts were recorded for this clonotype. The CDR3 DNA reads TGTGCCAGCAGCGTAGGGCCCTACAATCAGCCCCAGCATTTT. Its translation: CASSVGPYNQPQHF. The genes are TRBV9 and TRBJ1-5; D is undetermined. Germline CDR1 reads SGDLS; CDR2 reads YYNGEE. With 0 bases removed from V and 3 bases from J, the gap between germline ends came to 7 bases. This CDR3 has 14 residues.

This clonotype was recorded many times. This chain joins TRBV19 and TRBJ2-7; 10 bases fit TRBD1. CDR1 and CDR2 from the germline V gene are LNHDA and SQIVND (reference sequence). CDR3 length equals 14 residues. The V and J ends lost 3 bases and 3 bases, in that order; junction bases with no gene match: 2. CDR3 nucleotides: TGTGCCAGTAGTATCGGGACAGGGGTCTACGAGCAGTACTTC. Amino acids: CASSIGTGVYEQYF.

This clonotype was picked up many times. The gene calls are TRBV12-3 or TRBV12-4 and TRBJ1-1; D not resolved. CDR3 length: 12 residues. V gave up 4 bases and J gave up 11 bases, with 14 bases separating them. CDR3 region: CASSSSAVVAFF. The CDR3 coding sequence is TGTGCCAGCAGTTCGTCCGCTGTTGTTGCTTTCTTT.

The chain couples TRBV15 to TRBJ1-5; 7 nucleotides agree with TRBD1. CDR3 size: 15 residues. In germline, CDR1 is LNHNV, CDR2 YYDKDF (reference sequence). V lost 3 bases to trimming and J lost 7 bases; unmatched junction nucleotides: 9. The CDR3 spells CATSRVTGAGQPQHF. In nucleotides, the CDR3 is TGTGCCACCAGCAGGGTAACAGGGGCCGGGCAGCCCCAGCATTTT.

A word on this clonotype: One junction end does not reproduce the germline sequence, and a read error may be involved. CDR3 DNA sequence: TGTGCCACTTCTGCTTCCGGACTCAGAGGGTTGGGGGAGCTGTTCTTT. This codes for CATSASGLRGLGELFF. The J gene is TRBJ2-2, the V gene TRBV10-3; D may match TRBD1 or TRBD2 (5 bases each). CDR3 length equals 16 residues. Germline V CDR1 and CDR2: ENHRY, SYGVKD.

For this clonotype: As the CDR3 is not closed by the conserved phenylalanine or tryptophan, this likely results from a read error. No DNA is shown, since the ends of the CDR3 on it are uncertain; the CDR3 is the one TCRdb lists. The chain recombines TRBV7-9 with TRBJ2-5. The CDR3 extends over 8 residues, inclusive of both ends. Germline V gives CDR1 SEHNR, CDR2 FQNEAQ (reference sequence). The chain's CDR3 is CASSSQPL.

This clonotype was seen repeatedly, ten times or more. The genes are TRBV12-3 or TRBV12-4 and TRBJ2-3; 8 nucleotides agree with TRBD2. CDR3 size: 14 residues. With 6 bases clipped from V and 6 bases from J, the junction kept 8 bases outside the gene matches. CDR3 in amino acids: CASSPTSGSDTQYF. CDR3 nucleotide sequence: TGTGCCAGCAGCCCAACTAGCGGTAGCGATACGCAGTATTTT.

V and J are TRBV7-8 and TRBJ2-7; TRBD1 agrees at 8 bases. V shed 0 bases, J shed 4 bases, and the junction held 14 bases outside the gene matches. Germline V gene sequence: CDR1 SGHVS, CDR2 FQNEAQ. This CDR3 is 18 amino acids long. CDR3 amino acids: CASSLAFVPGQAGYEQYF. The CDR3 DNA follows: TGTGCCAGCAGCTTAGCGTTTGTCCCGGGACAGGCGGGTTACGAGCAGTACTTC. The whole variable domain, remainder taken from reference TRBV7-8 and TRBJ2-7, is GAGVSQSPRYKVAKRGQDVALRCDPISGHVSLFWYQQALGQGPEFLTYFQNEAQLDKSGLPSDRFFAERPEGSVSTLKIQRTQQEDSAVYLCASSLAFVPGQAGYEQYFGPGTRLTVT.

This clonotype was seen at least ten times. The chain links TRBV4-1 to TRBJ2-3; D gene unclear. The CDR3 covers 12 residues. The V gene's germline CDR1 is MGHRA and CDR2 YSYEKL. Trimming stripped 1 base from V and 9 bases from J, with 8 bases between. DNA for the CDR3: TGCGCCAGCAGCCAAGGTCCCGGGACGCAGTATTTT. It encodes CASSQGPGTQYF.

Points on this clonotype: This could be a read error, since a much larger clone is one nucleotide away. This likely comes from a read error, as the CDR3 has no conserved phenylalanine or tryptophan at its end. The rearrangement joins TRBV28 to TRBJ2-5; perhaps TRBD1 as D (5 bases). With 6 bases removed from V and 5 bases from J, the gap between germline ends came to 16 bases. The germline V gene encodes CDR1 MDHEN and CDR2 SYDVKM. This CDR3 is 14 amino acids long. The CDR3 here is CASSSTQGYETQYY. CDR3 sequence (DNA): TGTGCCAGCAGCTCAACTCAGGGATACGAGACCCAGTACTAC.

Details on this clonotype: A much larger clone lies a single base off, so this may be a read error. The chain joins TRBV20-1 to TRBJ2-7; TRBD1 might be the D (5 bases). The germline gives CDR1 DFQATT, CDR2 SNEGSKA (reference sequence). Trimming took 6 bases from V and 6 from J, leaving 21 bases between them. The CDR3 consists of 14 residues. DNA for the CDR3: TGCAGTGCCCTCGGCAGGGTAAGATACTTCGAGCAGTACTTC. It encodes CSALGRVRYFEQYF.

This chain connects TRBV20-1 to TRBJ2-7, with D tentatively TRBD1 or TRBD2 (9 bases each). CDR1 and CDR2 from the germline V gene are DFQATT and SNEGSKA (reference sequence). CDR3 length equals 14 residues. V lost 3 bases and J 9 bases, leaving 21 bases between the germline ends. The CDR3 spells CSASDRGAGGGQYF. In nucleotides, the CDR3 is TGCAGTGCTAGCGACAGGGGGGCGGGGGGGGGGCAGTACTTC.

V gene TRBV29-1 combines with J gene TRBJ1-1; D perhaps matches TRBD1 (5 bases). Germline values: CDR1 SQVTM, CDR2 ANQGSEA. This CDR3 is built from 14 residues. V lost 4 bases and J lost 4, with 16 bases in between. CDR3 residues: CSVGRGTRGTEAFF. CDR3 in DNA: TGCAGCGTTGGGCGAGGGACGAGGGGCACTGAAGCTTTCTTT.

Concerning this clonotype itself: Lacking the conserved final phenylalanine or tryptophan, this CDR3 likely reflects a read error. CDR3 amino acids: CASRGLAGLYEQYL. The CDR3 coding sequence is TGTGCCAGCAGGGGACTAGCCGGACTTTACGAGCAGTACCTC. The chain couples TRBV2 to TRBJ2-7; 9 bases align to TRBD2. Per germline, CDR1 SNHLY and CDR2 FYNNEI. The ends lost 6 bases at V and 4 bases at J; junction bases unmatched: 7. The CDR3 is made up of 14 amino acids.